The 24 T cell receptor beta chains below were found in one sample sequenced in a study of CD8 T cells in ankylosing spondylitis. The antigens for these receptors are not known. TCRdb called the 5' RACE reads again in MiXCR, with one record for every CDR3 protein. The sample records fewer than 400,000 distinct CDR3 sequences, approximately 20% being singletons. Study results and limitations: Characteristic, it appeared, of ankylosing spondylitis blood was a TCR beta motif of several highly homologous variants.

Sequenced: blood, either unsorted or a sorted T cell fraction (not recorded which). These receptors came from a male donor with ankylosing spondylitis.

The chain uses TRBV7-3 and TRBJ2-5; unclear D gene. The length of the CDR3 is 13 residues. Per germline, CDR1 SGHTA and CDR2 FQGTGA. The ends were cut back, 1 base at V and 7 bases at J, with 10 bases in the middle. The CDR3 bases are TGTGCCAGCAGCTTAAGCCCCCCCGGGACCCAGTACTTC. Protein product: CASSLSPPGTQYF.

The rearrangement links TRBV7-3 to TRBJ2-2, with D possibly being TRBD1 or TRBD2 (5 bases each). The CDR3 is 15 residues long. Germline CDR1 reads SGHTA; CDR2 reads FQGTGA. V was cut by 2 bases and J by 5 bases, with 12 bases left in between. The DNA for the CDR3 is TGTGCCAGCAGCTTAGCGGCAGAGGGGACCGGGGAGCTGTTTTTT. Its translation is CASSLAAEGTGELFF.

The chain links TRBV2 to TRBJ2-1; D may be TRBD1 (6 bases). Germline loops: CDR1 SNHLY, CDR2 FYNNEI. V was trimmed by 6 bases and J by 8 bases, leaving 20 bases between them. This CDR3 has 15 amino acids. The CDR3, as DNA: TGTGCCAGCAGACAGGGACCCCCAGCCCTCGATGAGCAGTTCTTC. Translated: CASRQGPPALDEQFF.

This clonotype was observed once. V gene TRBV5-6 combines with J gene TRBJ2-7, with 8 positions matching TRBD1. J lost 2 bases, V lost 3 bases, and 7 bases had no gene match. Germline CDR1 SGHDT, CDR2 YYEEEE. CDR3 size: 15 residues. The CDR3: CASSWTGFNAYEQYF. DNA for the CDR3: TGTGCCAGCAGCTGGACAGGGTTCAACGCCTACGAGCAGTACTTC.

This clonotype was seen repeatedly, ten times or more. This chain joins TRBV9 and TRBJ2-3; D call uncertain. Germline CDR1 reads SGDLS; CDR2 reads YYNGEE. V gave up 4 bases and J gave up 0 bases, with 9 bases separating them. This CDR3 has 14 residues. CDR3 DNA: TGTGCCAGCAGCCCCGGACCTAGCACAGATACGCAGTATTTT. Residues: CASSPGPSTDTQYF.

This clonotype has only a few counts. CDR3 sequence reads: CASSPSGIRETQYF. The CDR3 nucleotides read TGTGCCAGCAGCCCCTCAGGGATTCGGGAGACCCAGTACTTC. The gene calls are TRBV12-3 or TRBV12-4 and TRBJ2-5; perhaps TRBD1 as D (5 bases). Trimming stripped 6 bases from V and 5 bases from J, with 16 bases between. CDR3 length: 14 residues.

The chain is built from TRBV7-8 and TRBJ1-1; D call uncertain. The CDR3 consists of 13 residues. Germline CDR1 reads SGHVS; CDR2 reads FQNEAQ. The ends were cut back, 4 bases at V and 1 base at J, with 7 bases in the middle. CDR3 in amino acids: CASSYGWNTEAFF. CDR3 DNA: TGTGCCAGCAGCTATGGGTGGAACACTGAAGCTTTCTTT.

This clonotype was recorded a few times. This chain joins TRBV5-5 and TRBJ2-1; TRBD2 aligns across 15 bases. Germline CDR1 is SGHKS and CDR2 is YYEKEE (reference sequence). Losses at the gene ends were 2 bases for V and 7 bases for J; bases not matched to a gene: 4. The CDR3 is 16 residues long. DNA of the CDR3: TGTGCCAGCAGCTTCACCGGGACTAGCGGGAGGAATGAGCAGTTCTTC. Translating it yields CASSFTGTSGRNEQFF.

The chain uses TRBV20-1 and TRBJ2-1; D unresolved. CDR3 length equals 13 residues. Per germline, CDR1 DFQATT and CDR2 SNEGSKA (reference sequence). Trimming removed 3 bases at V and 4 bases at J, with 10 bases between. The CDR3 here is CSARPGRYNEQFF. DNA of the CDR3: TGCAGTGCTAGGCCCGGGCGGTACAATGAGCAGTTCTTC.

This rearrangement joins TRBV24-1 to TRBJ2-1; 8 bases are shared with TRBD2. Germline V CDR1 and CDR2: KGHDR, SFDVKD. Trimming cost V 4 bases and J 0 bases; bases outside gene matches: 4. There are 16 residues in the CDR3. The CDR3 DNA reads TGTGCCACCAGTGACACCAGCGGGAGCTCCTACAATGAGCAGTTCTTC. The encoded protein is CATSDTSGSSYNEQFF.

A word on this clonotype: At one of its ends the junction is not consistent with the germline gene, which may arise from a read error. This chain uses TRBV19 with TRBJ2-1, with TRBD2 matching 9 bases. This CDR3 spans 15 amino acids. Germline V gene sequence: CDR1 LNHDA, CDR2 SQIVND (reference sequence). Written as DNA, the CDR3 is TGTACCAGTAGTATAGTTAGCGGGAGAGGGAATGAGCAGTTCTTC. Its translation is CTSSIVSGRGNEQFF.

This chain links TRBV20-1 with TRBJ1-5; D ambiguous. Trimming took 0 bases from V and 2 from J, leaving 14 bases between them. Germline assignment: CDR1 DFQATT and CDR2 SNEGSKA (reference sequence). CDR3 size: 16 residues. CDR3 in amino acids: CSARDPLVYGNQPQHF. As DNA, the CDR3 is TGCAGTGCTAGAGACCCTCTGGTATATGGCAATCAGCCCCAGCATTTT.

The chain joins TRBV10-3 to TRBJ2-7; 15 bases align to TRBD2. The J segment lost 4 bases and the V segment lost 11 bases, leaving 9 bases of the junction unmatched. Germline-derived CDR1 and CDR2 are ENHRY and SYGVKD. CDR3 length equals 15 residues. CDR3 protein: CAAAAGLAGGYEQYF. In nucleotides, the CDR3 is TGTGCCGCCGCAGCGGGACTAGCGGGAGGATACGAGCAGTACTTC.

V usage is TRBV6-2 or TRBV6-3 and J usage is TRBJ1-1; 7 positions agree with TRBD1. The CDR3 sequence is 17 residues long. Germline CDR1 and CDR2: MNHEY and SVGEGT. The ends lost 0 bases at V and 4 bases at J; junction bases unmatched: 11. The CDR3 here is CASSYSGLRQGSTEAFF. CDR3 in DNA: TGTGCCAGCAGTTACTCCGGACTCAGACAGGGAAGCACTGAAGCTTTCTTT.

The gene calls are TRBV9 and TRBJ2-2; 7 bases are shared with TRBD1. CDR3 length: 15 amino acids. CDR1 is SGDLS, CDR2 YYNGEE, per germline. The V and J ends lost 3 bases and 0 bases, in that order; junction bases with no gene match: 2. This chain's CDR3 is CASSAGTANTGELFF. CDR3 nucleotide sequence: TGTGCCAGCAGCGCCGGGACAGCGAACACCGGGGAGCTGTTTTTT.

The J gene is TRBJ2-1, the V gene TRBV20-1; D gene unclear. Germline V gene sequence: CDR1 DFQATT, CDR2 SNEGSKA (reference sequence). The CDR3 has 14 residues. V was clipped by 0 bases and J by 0 bases, with 6 bases between them. The CDR3, as DNA: TGCAGTGCTAGAGACAGAATCTCCTACAATGAGCAGTTCTTC. Translation gives CSARDRISYNEQFF.

V usage is TRBV5-1 and J usage is TRBJ2-7, with no clear D. CDR1 and CDR2 from the germline V gene are SGHRS and YFSETQ. The V gene lost 1 base and the J gene lost 0 bases, with 11 bases spanning the gap. The CDR3 consists of 15 residues. CDR3 amino acids: CASSLYQAFSYEQYF. The CDR3 DNA follows: TGCGCCAGCAGCTTGTATCAGGCGTTCTCCTACGAGCAGTACTTC.

This clonotype was seen a handful of times. The genes are TRBV28 and TRBJ2-1; 8 positions match TRBD2. The junction had 3 bases not matched to a gene; V was cut back by 8 bases and J by 0 bases. The germline CDR1 and CDR2 sequences are MDHEN and SYDVKM. The CDR3 spans 14 residues. The CDR3 spells CASLLAGSYNEQFF. In DNA, the CDR3 is TGTGCCAGCTTGCTAGCGGGCTCCTACAATGAGCAGTTCTTC.

For the CDR3, the DNA is TGTGCCAGCAGTTTCCTATTTGAGCAGTTCTTC. It yields the protein CASSFLFEQFF. The rearrangement links TRBV12-3 or TRBV12-4 to TRBJ2-1; no reliable D call. Trimming removed 3 bases at V and 9 bases at J, with 6 bases between. The CDR3 covers 11 residues.

The rearrangement uses TRBV7-8 and TRBJ2-7; D is unclear. This CDR3 contains 15 residues. V was shortened by 1 base and J by 4 bases, with 14 bases between the two germline ends. Germline CDR1 SGHVS, CDR2 FQNEAQ. CDR3 DNA: TGTGCCAGCAGCTTAGATAGTGGGCTCGGGTACGAGCAGTACTTC. It translates to CASSLDSGLGYEQYF.

The chain has TRBV2 and TRBJ2-5; 14 bases agree with TRBD2. Trimming cost V 6 bases and J 5 bases; bases outside gene matches: 2. Germline-derived CDR1 and CDR2 are SNHLY and FYNNEI. The CDR3 contains 14 residues. The chain's CDR3 is CASRGLAGAETQYF. Written as DNA, the CDR3 is TGTGCCAGCAGGGGACTAGCGGGAGCGGAGACCCAGTACTTC.

This chain links TRBV7-8 with TRBJ1-4; 10 nucleotides match TRBD1. J was trimmed by 12 bases and V by 5 bases; bases with no gene match: 12. The CDR3 runs to 15 residues. Germline V gives CDR1 SGHVS, CDR2 FQNEAQ. In nucleotides, the CDR3 is TGTGCCAGCAGCGGCAGGGACAGGGGCAGAAGGGAACTGTTTTTT. Its protein is CASSGRDRGRRELFF.

V and J are TRBV18 and TRBJ2-7; 9 positions match TRBD2. V lost 5 bases, J lost 5 bases, and 10 bases stayed unmatched. The CDR3 runs 15 residues. CDR1 and CDR2 (germline): KGHSH, LQKENI. CDR3: CASSVLAGGPHEQYF. CDR3 nucleotide sequence: TGTGCCAGCTCAGTCTTGGCGGGAGGGCCCCACGAGCAGTACTTC.

This clonotype showed up just a few times. This chain uses TRBV27 with TRBJ2-3; 12 nucleotides line up with TRBD2. CDR3 length: 14 residues. Germline CDR1 reads MNHEY; CDR2 reads SMNVEV (reference sequence). The V gene end was trimmed by 6 bases and the J gene end by 6 bases; junction bases not matched to a gene: 4. CDR3 protein: CASRGLAGSDTQYF. The CDR3 nucleotides are TGTGCCAGCAGAGGACTAGCGGGATCTGATACGCAGTATTTT.